This T cell receptor beta chain was retrieved from a study of T cell repertoires in cytomegalovirus infection. As for the study in general: TCR beta signatures that were public indicated CMV infection and matching HLA type. Study-wide points: HLA-C-restricted CMV clonotypes gave the most frequent clonotype in two of eight donors.

The CDR3 runs to 14 residues. The V end lost 8 bases, the J end lost 2 bases, and 14 bases lay between the germline ends. The germline CDR1 and CDR2 sequences are SGHVS and FQNEAQ. This clonotype was seen at least ten times. Its antigen is as yet unknown. Each CDR3 protein gets one entry after TCRdb re-called the reads with MiXCR. This table has under 850,000 distinct CDR3 sequences, 35% to 40% appearing once. The receptor's source is a human donor in good health (CMV status not recorded). Some clones in this sample may be carry-over from other donors' samples. The sequenced sample was PBMCs. This chain joins TRBV7-8 and TRBJ2-3, with D perhaps being TRBD1 or TRBD2 (5 bases each). The CDR3 nucleotides read TGTGCCAGCCGGACAACGGGATACACAGATACGCAGTATTTT. Residues: CASRTTGYTDTQYF.